Sequencing of this T cell receptor (beta chain) was carried out in a study of shared clonotypes between healthy human individuals. The wider study: Donors had three CD4 naive, three CD4 memory, two CD8 naive and one CD8 memory plate apiece.

Germline V gene lookup returns CDR1 MDHEN and CDR2 SYDVKM. This CDR3 region has 15 residues. Trimming stripped 2 bases from V and 7 bases from J, with 17 bases between. Data came from immunoSEQ multiplex PCR; TCRdb stores just in-frame clones and leaves some out. The table shows about a million clones, with roughly 75% occurring only once. This sequence originates from a man aged 18 to 30 in good health. Sequencing used memory CD4+ T cells sorted from blood. Subset defined: CD45RA-negative fraction. This chain uses TRBV28 with TRBJ1-2, with D maybe TRBD1 (6 bases). The CDR3: CASSLATLGGRGYTF. CDR3 in DNA: TGTGCCAGCAGTTTAGCAACCCTCGGGGGGCGTGGCTACACCTTC.